This TCR beta chain was recorded in a study of T cells in Graves' hyperthyroidism and ophthalmopathy. General study results and limits: Most clonotypes expanded in thyroid above 0.001 were likewise present in blood.

From RNA transcripts, TCR beta CDR3 regions were amplified. First-round RT-PCR with HTBI primers amplified the TCR CDR3 region. TCRdb called the multiplex PCR reads again in MiXCR, with one record for every CDR3 protein. Of about 380,000 distinct CDR3 sequences listed, 18% were seen once; the top ten hold around two fifths. Trimming left V 6 bases short and J 2 bases short, with 13 bases between. CDR3 length: 15 residues. The V gene's germline CDR1 is LGHDT and CDR2 YNNKEL (reference sequence). Each person with ophthalmopathy scored at least 3 on the Clinical Activity Score, reached NOSPECS grade 4 or higher, and had been ill under 3 months. A note on this clonotype: What it recognizes is unknown.

The specimen was blood. The clonotype originates from a man younger than 35 with Graves' ophthalmopathy. The chain carries TRBV3-1 and TRBJ2-2, with a possible D match to TRBD2 (5 bases). CDR3: CASRQAGVNTGELFF. The CDR3 bases are TGTGCCAGCAGGCAGGCCGGGGTCAACACCGGGGAGCTGTTTTTT.